This T cell receptor beta chain was recorded in a study of T-cell memory formation after mild COVID-19. As to this clonotype: Its antigen is not identified.

Study-wide findings and caveats: The authors left the SARS-CoV-2 specificity of second-wave clones peaking on day 37 unconfirmed. Clones that shrank (day 15 to 85) were balanced CD4/CD8, whereas later expanders leaned CD4+.

V was clipped by 5 bases and J by 2 bases, with 12 bases between them. The CDR3 totals 13 residues. Per the germline V gene, CDR1 is SQVTM and CDR2 is ANQGSEA. TCRdb called the 5' RACE reads again in MiXCR, with one record for every CDR3 protein. Of around 130,000 distinct CDR3 sequences listed, more than 15% are singletons. Sequences were obtained from PBMCs or a T cell subset sorted from them (not recorded which). This clonotype originated in an adult woman who had mild COVID-19 (a few samples of this study predate the infection). Cell type and time point are not known. This rearrangement joins TRBV29-1 to TRBJ2-5; D may be TRBD1 (7 bases). CDR3 sequence: CSVKQGTQETQYF. The CDR3 coding sequence is TGCAGCGTTAAACAGGGGACTCAAGAGACCCAGTACTTC.